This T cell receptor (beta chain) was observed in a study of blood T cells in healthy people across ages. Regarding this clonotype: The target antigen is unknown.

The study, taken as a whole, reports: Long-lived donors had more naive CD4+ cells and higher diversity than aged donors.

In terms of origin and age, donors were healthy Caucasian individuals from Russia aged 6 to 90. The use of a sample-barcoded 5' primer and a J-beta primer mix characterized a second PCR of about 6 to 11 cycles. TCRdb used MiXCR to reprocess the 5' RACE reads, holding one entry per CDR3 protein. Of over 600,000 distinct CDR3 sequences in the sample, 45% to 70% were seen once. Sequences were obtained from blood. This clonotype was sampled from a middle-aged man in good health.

The CDR3 nucleotides are TGCAGCGTTGTAGACAGGGGAGGCGCAGATACGCAGTATTTT. Its protein product is CSVVDRGGADTQYF. The chain is built from TRBV29-1 and TRBJ2-3; TRBD1 matches at 8 bases. The V and J ends lost 4 bases and 4 bases, in that order; junction bases with no gene match: 7. The CDR3 contains 14 residues. Germline V gene sequence: CDR1 SQVTM, CDR2 ANQGSEA.